This passage covers 9 T cell receptor beta chains from one sample sequenced in a study of cytomegalovirus exposure and HLA in healthy donors. The PCR had 60 Vbeta and 13 Jbeta primers. The table came from immunoSEQ multiplex PCR; TCRdb's copy has only in-frame clones and leaves some out. This table has about 140,000 clones, approximately 79% appearing once. The material sequenced was PBMCs. All receptors derive from a woman in her 50s in good health and CMV-seropositive.

The CDR3 DNA sequence: TGTGCCAGTATAGCGGGGACAATTCAAGAGACCCAGTACTTC. Translated, it gives CASIAGTIQETQYF. The gene calls are TRBV6-6 and TRBJ2-5; 8 bases map to TRBD2. CDR1 is MNHNY and CDR2 is SVGAGI in the germline V gene (reference sequence). This CDR3 contains 14 residues. Trimming removed 9 bases from V and 2 bases from J; junction bases left unmatched: 8.

The chain recombines TRBV30 with TRBJ1-5, with D maybe TRBD1 (5 bases). Germline assignment: CDR1 GTSNPN and CDR2 SVGIG (reference sequence). The CDR3 is 13 residues long. The V and J ends lost 4 bases and 6 bases respectively, with 13 bases between them. CDR3 coding DNA: TGTGCCTGGATGACTGGGGCCGGTCAGCCCCAGCATTTT. Its protein is CAWMTGAGQPQHF.

In this sample, this clone turned up once. V gene TRBV6-5 combines with J gene TRBJ2-7, with TRBD1 identical over 7 bases. CDR3 length: 15 amino acids. Losses at the gene ends were 0 bases for V and 2 bases for J; bases not matched to a gene: 4. Germline values: CDR1 MNHEY, CDR2 SVGAGI. The CDR3 region is CASSYSRQGTYEQYF. In DNA form, the CDR3 reads TGTGCCAGCAGTTACTCGAGACAGGGTACCTACGAGCAGTACTTC.

The J gene is TRBJ1-6, the V gene TRBV6-1, with 7 bases that match TRBD1. This CDR3 has 16 amino acids. Germline CDR1 reads MNHNS; CDR2 reads SASEGT. J lost 7 bases, V lost 2 bases, and 8 bases had no gene match. CDR3 residues: CASSEIVNRGNSPLHF. CDR3 nucleotide sequence: TGTGCCAGCAGTGAAATAGTCAACAGGGGAAATTCACCCCTCCACTTT.

The chain has TRBV4-3 and TRBJ2-1; TRBD1 might be the D (6 bases). This CDR3 comprises 16 residues. Trimming stripped 2 bases from V and 3 bases from J, with 14 bases between. Germline V lookup: CDR1 LGHNA, CDR2 YSLEER. This CDR3 is CASSQQRDTSYNEQFF. CDR3 DNA: TGCGCCAGCAGCCAACAACGGGACACGAGCTACAATGAGCAGTTCTTC.

V is TRBV11-3 and J is TRBJ2-7; D is perhaps TRBD1 (6 bases). Germline V gene sequence: CDR1 SGHNT, CDR2 YENEEA. V lost 4 bases and J lost 0, with 16 bases in between. There are 16 residues in the CDR3. CDR3 in amino acids: CASSSTLTGSSYEQYF. The CDR3 region has the DNA TGTGCCAGCAGCTCAACCTTGACAGGCAGCTCCTACGAGCAGTACTTC.

The chain combines TRBV7-3 with TRBJ2-5; TRBD2 is a possible D gene (7 bases). The CDR3 has 15 residues. CDR1 and CDR2 from the germline V gene are SGHTA and FQGTGA. Trimming left V 1 base short and J 1 base short, with 10 bases between. The CDR3 bases are TGTGCCAGCAGCTTAAAGGGGGGGGGCCAAGAGACCCAGTACTTC. It yields the protein CASSLKGGGQETQYF.

The chain carries TRBV27 and TRBJ2-7, with 10 bases fitting TRBD1. V shed 3 bases and J 1 base; nucleotides not matched to a gene: 9. This CDR3 comprises 17 residues. Germline V gives CDR1 MNHEY, CDR2 SMNVEV (reference sequence). CDR3 in DNA: TGTGCCAGCAGTTTTTATCCCCCGGGACAGGGGTCCTACGAGCAGTACTTC. Translating it yields CASSFYPPGQGSYEQYF.

The chain couples TRBV5-1 to TRBJ1-2; TRBD1 matches at 12 bases. The J segment lost 8 bases and the V segment lost 4 bases, leaving 12 bases of the junction unmatched. The CDR3 has 16 amino acids. Looked up from germline, CDR1 is SGHRS and CDR2 is YFSETQ. The CDR3 DNA is TGCGCCAGCAGCCCTCTTCCGGGACAGGGGGCGGACGGCTACACCTTC. It yields the protein CASSPLPGQGADGYTF.